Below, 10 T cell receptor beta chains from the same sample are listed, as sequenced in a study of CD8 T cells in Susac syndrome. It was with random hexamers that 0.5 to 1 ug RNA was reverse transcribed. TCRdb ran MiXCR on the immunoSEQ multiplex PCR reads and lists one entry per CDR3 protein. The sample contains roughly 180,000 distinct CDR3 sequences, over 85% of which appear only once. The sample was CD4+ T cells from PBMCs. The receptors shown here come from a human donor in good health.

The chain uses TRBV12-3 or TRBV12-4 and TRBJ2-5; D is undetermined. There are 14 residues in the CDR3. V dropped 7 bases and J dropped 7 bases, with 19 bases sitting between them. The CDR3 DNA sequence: TGTGCCAGCACCTCGGCTCCGCCTTTTGGGACCCAGTACTTC. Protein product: CASTSAPPFGTQYF.

For the CDR3, the DNA is TGTGCCAGTGGACAGGGGGATGGCTACACCTTC. Translation: CASGQGDGYTF. This chain joins TRBV9 and TRBJ1-2, with 10 bases matching TRBD1. Germline CDR1 reads SGDLS; CDR2 reads YYNGEE. This CDR3 spans 11 amino acids. J gave up 6 bases and V 8 bases, and 1 base lay outside the gene matches.

The CDR3 DNA sequence: TGTGCCAGCAGTCCCCAGGTCCTCTATGGCTACACCTTC. Translation: CASSPQVLYGYTF. The rearrangement links TRBV12-3 or TRBV12-4 to TRBJ1-2; D not certain. V lost 5 bases and J 4 bases, leaving 11 bases between the germline ends. The CDR3 spans 13 residues.

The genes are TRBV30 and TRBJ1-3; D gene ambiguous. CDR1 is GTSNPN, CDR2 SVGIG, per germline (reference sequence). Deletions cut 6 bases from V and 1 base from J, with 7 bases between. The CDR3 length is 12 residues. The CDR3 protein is CACTESGNTIYF. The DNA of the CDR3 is TGTGCCTGCACAGAATCTGGAAACACCATATATTTT. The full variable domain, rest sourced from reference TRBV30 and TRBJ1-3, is SQTIHQWPATLVQPVGSPLSLECTVEGTSNPNLYWYRQAAGRGLQLLFYSVGIGQISSEVPQNLSASRPQDRQFILSSKKLLLSDSGFYLCACTESGNTIYFGEGSWLTVV.

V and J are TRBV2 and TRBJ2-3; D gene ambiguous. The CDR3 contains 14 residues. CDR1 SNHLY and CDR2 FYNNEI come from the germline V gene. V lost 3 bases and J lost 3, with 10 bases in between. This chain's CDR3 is CASSDGFRTDTQYF. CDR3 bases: TGTGCCAGCAGTGACGGGTTTAGGACAGATACGCAGTATTTT.

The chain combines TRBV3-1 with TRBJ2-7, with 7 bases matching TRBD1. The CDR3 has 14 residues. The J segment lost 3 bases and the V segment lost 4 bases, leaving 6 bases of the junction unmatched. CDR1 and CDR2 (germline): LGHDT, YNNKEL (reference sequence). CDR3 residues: CASSLGTVVYEQYF. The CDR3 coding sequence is TGTGCCAGCAGCCTGGGGACAGTCGTCTACGAGCAGTACTTC.

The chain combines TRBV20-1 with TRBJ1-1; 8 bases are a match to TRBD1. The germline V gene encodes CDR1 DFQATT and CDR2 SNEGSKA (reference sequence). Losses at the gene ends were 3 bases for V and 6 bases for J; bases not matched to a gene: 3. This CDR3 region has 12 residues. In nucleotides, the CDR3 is TGCAGTGCTAGGGACAGGGTCTCTGAAGCTTTCTTT. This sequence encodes CSARDRVSEAFF.

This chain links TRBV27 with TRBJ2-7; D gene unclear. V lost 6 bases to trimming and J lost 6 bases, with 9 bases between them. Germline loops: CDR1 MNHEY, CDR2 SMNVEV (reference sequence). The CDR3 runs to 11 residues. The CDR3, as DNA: TGTGCCAGCAGGGTCCACGGCGAGCAGTACTTC. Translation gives CASRVHGEQYF.

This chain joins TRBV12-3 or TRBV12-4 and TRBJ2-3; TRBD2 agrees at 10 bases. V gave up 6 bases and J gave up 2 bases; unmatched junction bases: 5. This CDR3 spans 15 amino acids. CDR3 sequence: CASRRLAGSTDTQYF. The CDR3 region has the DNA TGTGCCAGCAGAAGACTAGCGGGCTCCACAGATACGCAGTATTTT.

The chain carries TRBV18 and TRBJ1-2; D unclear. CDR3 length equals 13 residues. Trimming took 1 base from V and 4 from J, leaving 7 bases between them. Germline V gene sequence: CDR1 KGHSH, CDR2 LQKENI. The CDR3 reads CASSPQDLYGYTF. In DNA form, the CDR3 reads TGTGCCAGCTCACCACAGGACCTCTATGGCTACACCTTC.